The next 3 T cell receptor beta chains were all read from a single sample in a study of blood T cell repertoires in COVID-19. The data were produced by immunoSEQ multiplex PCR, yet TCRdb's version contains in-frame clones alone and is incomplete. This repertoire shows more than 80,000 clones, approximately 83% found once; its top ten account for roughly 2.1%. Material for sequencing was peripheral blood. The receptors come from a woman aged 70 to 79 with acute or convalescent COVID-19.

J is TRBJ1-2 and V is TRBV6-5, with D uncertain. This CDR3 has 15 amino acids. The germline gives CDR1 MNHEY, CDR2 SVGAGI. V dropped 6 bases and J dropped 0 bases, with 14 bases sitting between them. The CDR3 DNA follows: TGTGCCAGCAGCCAAGGTTGGGGAGCTAACTATGGCTACACCTTC. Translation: CASSQGWGANYGYTF.

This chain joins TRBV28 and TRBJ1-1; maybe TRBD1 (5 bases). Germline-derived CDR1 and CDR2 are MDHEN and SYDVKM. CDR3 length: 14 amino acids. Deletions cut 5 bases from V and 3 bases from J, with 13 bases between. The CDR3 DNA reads TGTGCCAGCAGTCCTGGGGGGGACTACACTGAAGCTTTCTTT. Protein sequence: CASSPGGDYTEAFF. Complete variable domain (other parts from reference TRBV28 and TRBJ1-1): DVKVTQSSRYLVKRTGEKVFLECVQDMDHENMFWYRQDPGLGLRLIYFSYDVKMKEKGDIPEGYSVSREKKERFSLILESASTNQTSMYLCASSPGGDYTEAFFGQGTRLTVV.

CDR3 in amino acids: CASSQDTELMNTEAFF. The CDR3 DNA reads as TGCGCCAGCAGCCAAGATACAGAGTTAATGAACACTGAAGCTTTCTTT. This sequence joins TRBV4-1 and TRBJ1-1; D not resolved. The CDR3 contains 16 residues. V lost 0 bases to trimming and J lost 0 bases, with 11 bases between them. Per germline, CDR1 MGHRA and CDR2 YSYEKL.